This TCR beta chain was profiled in a study of OX40 agonist ivuxolimab in advanced cancers. Study information: The study treated patients with ivuxolimab, an agonistic anti-OX40 (CD134) antibody. The study reported partial responses in three patients: one hepatocellular carcinoma, two cutaneous melanoma.

Study-wide results and caveats: CD8+ T cells (on average) carried more expanded clones than CD4+ T cells.

Only in-frame clones appear in the TCRdb table, and some are missing; sequencing was by immunoSEQ multiplex PCR. The sample lists roughly 100,000 clones, roughly 90% occurring once. Comments on this clone: Antigen: not known.

The CDR3 is made up of 16 amino acids. The J segment lost 2 bases and the V segment lost 3 bases, leaving 2 bases of the junction unmatched. Germline V CDR1 and CDR2: MGHRA, YSYEKL. Exclusion applied to patients with autoimmune disease history or systemic immunosuppression. This chain uses TRBV4-1 with TRBJ2-1; 12 bases are a match to TRBD2. The sequencing here drew on CD4+ or CD8+ T cells sorted from blood, taken in a trial of the OX40 agonist ivuxolimab. This TCR came from an adult with an advanced solid tumor such as melanoma, head and neck, liver or kidney cancer. The DNA for the CDR3 is TGCGCCAGCAGCCAGGCTAGCGGGGGGGCCTACAATGAGCAGTTCTTC. Amino acid sequence: CASSQASGGAYNEQFF.